Here is one TCR beta chain with its context. The sample originates from a study of blood T cell repertoires in COVID-19. Turning to the study itself: Samples taken during acute and convalescent COVID-19 were collected in the United States, Italy and Spain. In each case, the material was cDNA or gDNA derived from T cells, B-cell-depleted T cells, or PBMCs.

In the authors' workflow: Quantification of nucleated cells was approximated via reference gene primer amplification. Here immunoSEQ multiplex PCR was the method, and the copy in TCRdb shows in-frame clones only, minus some. V and J calls and clone size follow that table, whereas D and trimming were derived from the DNA. The sample consists of about 110,000 clones, approximately 70% of them appearing once. Between the trimmed V and J ends, which lost 8 bases and 5 bases, there was a span of 10 bases. The CDR3 extends over 11 amino acids. Germline CDR1 reads SGHRS; CDR2 reads YFSETQ. The genes are TRBV5-1 and TRBJ1-1, with a tentative D call TRBD1 (6 bases). The sequence came from an older woman with acute or convalescent COVID-19. Input material: peripheral blood. For the CDR3, the DNA is TGCGCCAGTACAGGGTCGACTGAAGCTTTCTTT. It is translated as CASTGSTEAFF.